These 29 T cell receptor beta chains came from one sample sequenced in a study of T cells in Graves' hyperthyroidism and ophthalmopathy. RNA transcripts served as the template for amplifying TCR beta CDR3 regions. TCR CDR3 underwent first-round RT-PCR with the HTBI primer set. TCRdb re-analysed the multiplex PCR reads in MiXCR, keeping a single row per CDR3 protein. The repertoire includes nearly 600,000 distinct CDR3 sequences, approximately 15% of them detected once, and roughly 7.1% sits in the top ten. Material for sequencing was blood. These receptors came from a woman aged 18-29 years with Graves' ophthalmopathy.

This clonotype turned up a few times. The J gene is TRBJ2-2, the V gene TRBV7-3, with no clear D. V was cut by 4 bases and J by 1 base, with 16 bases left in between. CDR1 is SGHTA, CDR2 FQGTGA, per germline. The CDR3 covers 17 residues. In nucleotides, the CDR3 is TGTGCCAGCAGCTCCAAGGGTAGGGTGCTGAACACCGGGGAGCTGTTTTTT. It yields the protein CASSSKGRVLNTGELFF.

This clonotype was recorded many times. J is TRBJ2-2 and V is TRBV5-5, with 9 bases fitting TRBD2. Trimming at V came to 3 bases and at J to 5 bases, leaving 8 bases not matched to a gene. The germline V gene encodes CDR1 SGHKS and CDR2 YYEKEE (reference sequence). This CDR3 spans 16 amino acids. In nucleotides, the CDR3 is TGTGCCAGCAGCTCCAATAGCGGGAGAAGAACCGGGGAGCTGTTTTTT. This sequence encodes CASSSNSGRRTGELFF.

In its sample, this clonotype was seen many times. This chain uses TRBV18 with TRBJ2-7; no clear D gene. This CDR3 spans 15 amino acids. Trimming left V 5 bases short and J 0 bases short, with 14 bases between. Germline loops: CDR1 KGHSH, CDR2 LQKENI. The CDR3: CASSVPDTYSYEQYF. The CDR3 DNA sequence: TGTGCCAGCTCAGTCCCAGACACCTACTCCTACGAGCAGTACTTC.

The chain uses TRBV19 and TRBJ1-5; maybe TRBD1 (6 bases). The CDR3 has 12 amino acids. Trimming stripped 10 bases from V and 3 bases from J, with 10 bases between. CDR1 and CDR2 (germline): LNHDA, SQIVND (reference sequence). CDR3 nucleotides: TGTGCCACTGGACAGCCCAATCAGCCCCAGCATTTT. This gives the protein CATGQPNQPQHF.

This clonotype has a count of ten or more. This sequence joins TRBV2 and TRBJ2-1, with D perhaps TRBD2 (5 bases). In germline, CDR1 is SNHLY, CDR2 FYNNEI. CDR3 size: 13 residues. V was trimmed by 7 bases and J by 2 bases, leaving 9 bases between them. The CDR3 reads CASIGGPYNEQFF. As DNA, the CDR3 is TGTGCCAGCATCGGCGGGCCCTACAATGAGCAGTTCTTC.

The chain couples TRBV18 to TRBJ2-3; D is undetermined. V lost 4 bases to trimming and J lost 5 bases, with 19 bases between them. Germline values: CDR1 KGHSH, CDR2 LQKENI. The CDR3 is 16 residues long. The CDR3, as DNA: TGTGCCAGCTCACAGTTTTCTACTCGGTCCCTAGATACGCAGTATTTT. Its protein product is CASSQFSTRSLDTQYF.

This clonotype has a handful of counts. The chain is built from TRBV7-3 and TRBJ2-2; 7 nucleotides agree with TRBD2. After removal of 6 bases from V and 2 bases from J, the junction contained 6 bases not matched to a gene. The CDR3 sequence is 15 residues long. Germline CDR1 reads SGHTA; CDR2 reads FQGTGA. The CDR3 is CASSHWGGNTGELFF. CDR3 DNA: TGTGCCAGCAGTCACTGGGGGGGAAACACCGGGGAGCTGTTTTTT.

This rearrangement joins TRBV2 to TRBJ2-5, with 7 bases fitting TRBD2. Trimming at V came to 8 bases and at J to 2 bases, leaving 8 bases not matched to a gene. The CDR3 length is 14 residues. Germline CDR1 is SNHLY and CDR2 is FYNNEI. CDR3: CASPSLAVQETQYF. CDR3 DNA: TGTGCCAGCCCGAGCCTAGCGGTACAAGAGACCCAGTACTTC.

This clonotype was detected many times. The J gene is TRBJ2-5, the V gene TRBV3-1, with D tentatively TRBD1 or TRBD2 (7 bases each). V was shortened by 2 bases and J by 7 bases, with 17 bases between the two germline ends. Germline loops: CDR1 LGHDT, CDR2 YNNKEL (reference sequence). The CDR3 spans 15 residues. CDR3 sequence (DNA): TGTGCCAGCAGCCAAAGATTCGTCAGGGGGGGGACCCAGTACTTC. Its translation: CASSQRFVRGGTQYF.

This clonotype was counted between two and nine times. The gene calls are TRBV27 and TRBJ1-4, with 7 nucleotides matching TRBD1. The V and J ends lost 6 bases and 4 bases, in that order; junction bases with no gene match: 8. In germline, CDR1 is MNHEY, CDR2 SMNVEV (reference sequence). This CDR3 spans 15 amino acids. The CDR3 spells CASSLTGSGNEKLFF. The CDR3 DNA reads TGTGCCAGCAGCTTGACAGGGTCGGGTAATGAAAAACTGTTTTTT.

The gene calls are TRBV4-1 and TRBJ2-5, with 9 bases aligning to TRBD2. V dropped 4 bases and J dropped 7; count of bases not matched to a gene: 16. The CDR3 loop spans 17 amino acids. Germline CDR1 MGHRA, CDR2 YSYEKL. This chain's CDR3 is CASSPIASGTSSGTQYF. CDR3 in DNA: TGCGCCAGCAGCCCCATCGCCTCCGGGACTAGCAGCGGGACCCAGTACTTC.

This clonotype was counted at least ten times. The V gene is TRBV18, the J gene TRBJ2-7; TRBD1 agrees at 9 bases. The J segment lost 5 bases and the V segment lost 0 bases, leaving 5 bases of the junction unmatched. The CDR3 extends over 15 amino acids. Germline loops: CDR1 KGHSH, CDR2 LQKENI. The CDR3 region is CASSPPTGGGHEQYF. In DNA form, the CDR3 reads TGTGCCAGCTCACCACCGACAGGGGGGGGCCACGAGCAGTACTTC.

Here the CDR3 reads CASSLAGGGAGGTEAFF. For the CDR3, the DNA is TGTGCCAGCAGTTTAGCGGGGGGGGGGGCAGGTGGGACTGAAGCTTTCTTT. J is TRBJ1-1 and V is TRBV12-3 or TRBV12-4, with TRBD1 as a possible D gene (6 bases). CDR3 length: 17 residues. Trimming removed 0 bases from V and 5 bases from J, with 19 bases in between.

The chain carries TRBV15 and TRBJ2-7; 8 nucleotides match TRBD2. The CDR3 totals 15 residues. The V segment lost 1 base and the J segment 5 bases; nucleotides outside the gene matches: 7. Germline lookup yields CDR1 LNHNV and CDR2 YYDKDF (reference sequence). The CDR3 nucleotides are TGTGCCACCAGCAGAGCTAGGACTAGCAGGCACGAGCAGTACTTC. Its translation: CATSRARTSRHEQYF.

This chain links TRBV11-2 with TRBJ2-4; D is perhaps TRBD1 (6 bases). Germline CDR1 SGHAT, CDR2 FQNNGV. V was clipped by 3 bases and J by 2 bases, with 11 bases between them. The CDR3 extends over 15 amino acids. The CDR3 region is CASSLKTGTKNIQYF. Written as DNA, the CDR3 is TGTGCCAGCAGCTTGAAAACAGGGACCAAAAACATTCAGTACTTC.

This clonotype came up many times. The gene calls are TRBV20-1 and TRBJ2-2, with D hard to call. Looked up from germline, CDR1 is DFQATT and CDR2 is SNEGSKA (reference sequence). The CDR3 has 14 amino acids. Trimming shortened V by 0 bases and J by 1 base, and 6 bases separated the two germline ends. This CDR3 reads CSARDHGNTGELFF. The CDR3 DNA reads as TGCAGTGCTAGAGATCATGGGAACACCGGGGAGCTGTTTTTT.

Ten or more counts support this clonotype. CDR3 nucleotide sequence: TGTGCCAGCAGCCGACAGGGACTTGATACAGATACGCAGTATTTT. Its protein is CASSRQGLDTDTQYF. V usage is TRBV11-2 and J usage is TRBJ2-3, with a weak D call TRBD1 (7 bases). V gave up 5 bases and J gave up 3 bases, with 15 bases separating them. The CDR3 runs 15 residues. Germline CDR1 and CDR2: SGHAT and FQNNGV.

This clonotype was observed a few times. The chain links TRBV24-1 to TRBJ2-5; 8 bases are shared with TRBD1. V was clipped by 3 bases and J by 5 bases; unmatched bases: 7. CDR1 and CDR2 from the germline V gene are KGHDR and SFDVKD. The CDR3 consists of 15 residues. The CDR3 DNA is TGTGCCACCAGTGATCCAAAGGACAGGGCGGAGACCCAGTACTTC. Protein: CATSDPKDRAETQYF.

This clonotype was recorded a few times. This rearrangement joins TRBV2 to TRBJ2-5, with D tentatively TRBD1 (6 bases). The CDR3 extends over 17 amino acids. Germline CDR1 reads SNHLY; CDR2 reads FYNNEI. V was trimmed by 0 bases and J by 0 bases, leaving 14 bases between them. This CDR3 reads CASSEATQGPDQETQYF. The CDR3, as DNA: TGTGCCAGCAGTGAAGCCACACAGGGCCCCGACCAAGAGACCCAGTACTTC.

As DNA, the CDR3 is TGTGCCAGCAGCGTAGCGGTTGCGGGAGGGCCCTCGGGAACAGATACGCAGTATTTT. The encoded protein is CASSVAVAGGPSGTDTQYF. The V gene is TRBV9, the J gene TRBJ2-3; 9 nucleotides match TRBD2. Trimming removed 0 bases from V and 3 bases from J; junction bases left unmatched: 14. This CDR3 has 19 amino acids. CDR1 is SGDLS, CDR2 YYNGEE, per germline.

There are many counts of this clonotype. The CDR3 loop reads CASSFPGLGNEQFF. The CDR3 nucleotides are TGTGCCAGCAGCTTCCCGGGACTAGGCAATGAGCAGTTCTTC. The chain is built from TRBV7-2 and TRBJ2-1, with 8 bases lining up with TRBD2. With 3 bases clipped from V and 6 bases from J, the junction kept 4 bases outside the gene matches. The germline gives CDR1 SGHTA, CDR2 FQGNSA. CDR3 size: 14 residues.

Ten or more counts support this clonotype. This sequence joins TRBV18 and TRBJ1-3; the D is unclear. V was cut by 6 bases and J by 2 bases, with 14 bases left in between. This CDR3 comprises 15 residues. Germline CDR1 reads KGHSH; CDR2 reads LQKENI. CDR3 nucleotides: TGTGCCAGCTCCCCCGCACAGACGACTGGAAACACCATATATTTT. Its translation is CASSPAQTTGNTIYF.

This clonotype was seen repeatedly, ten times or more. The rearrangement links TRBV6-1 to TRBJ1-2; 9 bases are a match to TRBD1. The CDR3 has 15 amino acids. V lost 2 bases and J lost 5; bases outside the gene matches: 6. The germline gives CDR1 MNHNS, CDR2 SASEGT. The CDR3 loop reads CASSEMTGGPYGYTF. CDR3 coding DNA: TGTGCCAGCAGTGAAATGACAGGGGGACCATATGGCTACACCTTC.

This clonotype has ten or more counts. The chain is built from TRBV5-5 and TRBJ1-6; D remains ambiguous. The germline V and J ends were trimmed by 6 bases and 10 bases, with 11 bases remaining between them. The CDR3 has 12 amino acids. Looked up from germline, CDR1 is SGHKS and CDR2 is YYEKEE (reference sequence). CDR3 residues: CASTASRSPLHF. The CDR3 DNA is TGTGCCAGCACCGCTTCACGCTCACCCCTCCACTTT. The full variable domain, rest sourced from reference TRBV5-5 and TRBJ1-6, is DAGVTQSPTHLIKTRGQQVTLRCSPISGHKSVSWYQQVLGQGPQFIFQYYEKEERGRGNFPDRFSARQFPNYSSELNVNALLLGDSALYLCASTASRSPLHFGNGTRLTVT.

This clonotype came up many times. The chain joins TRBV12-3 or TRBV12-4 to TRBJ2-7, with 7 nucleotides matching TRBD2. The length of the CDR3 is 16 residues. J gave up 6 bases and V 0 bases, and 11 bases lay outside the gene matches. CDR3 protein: CASSLAPGLGPAEQYF. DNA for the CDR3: TGTGCCAGCAGTTTAGCCCCCGGACTAGGCCCCGCCGAGCAGTACTTC.

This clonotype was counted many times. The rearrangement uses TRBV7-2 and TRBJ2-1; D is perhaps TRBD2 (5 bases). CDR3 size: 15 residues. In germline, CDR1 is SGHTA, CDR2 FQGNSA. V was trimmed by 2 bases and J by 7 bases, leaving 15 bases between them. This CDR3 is CASSLWTANTNEQFF. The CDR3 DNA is TGTGCCAGCAGCTTATGGACTGCTAATACGAATGAGCAGTTCTTC.

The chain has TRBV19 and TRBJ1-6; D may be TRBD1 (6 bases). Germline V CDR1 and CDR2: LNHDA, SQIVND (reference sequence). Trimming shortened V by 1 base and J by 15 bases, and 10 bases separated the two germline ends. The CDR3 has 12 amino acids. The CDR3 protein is CASSIGGANLHF. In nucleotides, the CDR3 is TGTGCCAGTAGTATAGGGGGGGCCAACCTCCACTTT.

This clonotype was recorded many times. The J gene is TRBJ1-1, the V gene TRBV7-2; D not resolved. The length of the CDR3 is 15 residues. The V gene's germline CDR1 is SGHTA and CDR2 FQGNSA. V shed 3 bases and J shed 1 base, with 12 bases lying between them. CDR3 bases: TGTGCCAGCAGCTTTTTCGGGCACGAGAACACTGAAGCTTTCTTT. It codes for CASSFFGHENTEAFF.

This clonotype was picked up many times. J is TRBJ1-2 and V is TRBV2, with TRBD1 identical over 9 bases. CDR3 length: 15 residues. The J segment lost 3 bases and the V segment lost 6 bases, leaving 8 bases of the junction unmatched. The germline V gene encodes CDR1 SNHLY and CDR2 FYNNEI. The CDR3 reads CASSEVTGGDYGYTF. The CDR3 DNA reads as TGTGCCAGCAGCGAGGTAACAGGGGGCGACTATGGCTACACCTTC.